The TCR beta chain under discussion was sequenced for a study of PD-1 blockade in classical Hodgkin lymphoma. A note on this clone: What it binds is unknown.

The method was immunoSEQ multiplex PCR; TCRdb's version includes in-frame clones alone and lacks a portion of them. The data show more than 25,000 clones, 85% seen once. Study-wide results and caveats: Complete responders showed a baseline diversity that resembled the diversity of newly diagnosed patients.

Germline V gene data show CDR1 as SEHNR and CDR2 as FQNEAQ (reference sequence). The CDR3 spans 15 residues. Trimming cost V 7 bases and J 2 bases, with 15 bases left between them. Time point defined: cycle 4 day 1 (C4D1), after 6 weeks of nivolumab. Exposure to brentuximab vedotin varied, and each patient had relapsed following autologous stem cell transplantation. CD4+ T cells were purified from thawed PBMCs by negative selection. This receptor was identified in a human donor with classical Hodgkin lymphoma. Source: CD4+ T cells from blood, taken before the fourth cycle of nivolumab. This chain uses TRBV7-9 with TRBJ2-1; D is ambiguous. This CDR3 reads CASKKDQTPYNEQFF. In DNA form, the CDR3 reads TGTGCCAGCAAGAAAGATCAGACCCCCTACAATGAGCAGTTCTTC. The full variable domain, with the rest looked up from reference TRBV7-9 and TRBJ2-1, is DTGVSQNPRHKITKRGQNVTFRCDPISEHNRLYWYRQTLGQGPEFLTYFQNEAQLEKSRLLSDRFSAERPKGSFSTLEIQRTEQGDSAMYLCASKKDQTPYNEQFFGPGTRLTVL.